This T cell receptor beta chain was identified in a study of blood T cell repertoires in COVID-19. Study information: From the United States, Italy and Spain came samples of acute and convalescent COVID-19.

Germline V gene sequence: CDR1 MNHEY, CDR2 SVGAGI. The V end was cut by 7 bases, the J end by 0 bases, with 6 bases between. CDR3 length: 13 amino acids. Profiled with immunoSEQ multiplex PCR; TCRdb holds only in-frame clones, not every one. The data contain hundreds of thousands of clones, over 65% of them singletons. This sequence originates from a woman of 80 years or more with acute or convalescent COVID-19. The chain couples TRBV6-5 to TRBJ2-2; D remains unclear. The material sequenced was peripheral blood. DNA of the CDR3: TGTGCCAGCACCTACGCGAACACCGGGGAGCTGTTTTTT. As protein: CASTYANTGELFF.